This TCR beta chain originates from a study of CXCR3-negative and CXCR3-positive naive CD8 T cells. The study made its TRB cDNA libraries by 5' RACE, adding UMI labels. From the 5' RACE reads, TCRdb lists one entry per CDR3 protein and no DNA. Its listing shows over 100,000 distinct CDR3 sequences. CD45RO-CCR7+CD27+CD95- characterized naive CD8+ T cells. Study-wide results and caveats: The study found CXCR3 expression partially decreased after cryopreservation and ran most assays on fresh PBMCs. TRB CDR3 properties served as the basis for inferring TCR strength, and surface CD5 was comparable between naive subsets. Memory CD8+ cells showed much lower diversity, while both naive subsets displayed comparably high diversity. The study found more hydrophobic TRB CDR3s in CXCR3-positive naive cells than in CXCR3-negative naive cells.

In regard to this clonotype: What it binds is unknown.

This CDR3 is 13 amino acids long. Germline CDR1 and CDR2: LGHDT and YNNKEL (reference sequence). This sequence originates from a human donor in good health. Some clones in this sample may be carry-over from other donors' samples. The chain joins TRBV3-1 to TRBJ1-1. The material sequenced was naive CXCR3+ CD8+ T cells from blood. The subset: CD45RO-CCR7+CD27+CD95- naive CD8+ T cells expressing CXCR3 (TNR3+). The CDR3 here is CASSQSSNTEAFF.